This TCR beta chain was profiled in a study of cytomegalovirus exposure and HLA in healthy donors. Germline V gene data show CDR1 as SGHNT and CDR2 as YYREEE (reference sequence). J gave up 6 bases and V 3 bases, and 13 bases lay outside the gene matches. The CDR3 is 18 amino acids. The PCR employed 60 Vbeta primers together with 13 Jbeta primers. Measured with immunoSEQ multiplex PCR; TCRdb has only the in-frame clones, and not every one. The data show about 150,000 clones, 70% to 80% seen once. The sequence came from a woman aged 40-49 years in good health and CMV-seronegative. This chain connects TRBV5-4 to TRBJ2-1, with TRBD2 matching 12 bases. The sample taken for sequencing was PBMCs. The CDR3 DNA reads as TGTGCCAGCAGCTCCCCGCCCCGACTAGCGGGAGCGGGCAATGAGCAGTTCTTC. Translating it yields CASSSPPRLAGAGNEQFF.